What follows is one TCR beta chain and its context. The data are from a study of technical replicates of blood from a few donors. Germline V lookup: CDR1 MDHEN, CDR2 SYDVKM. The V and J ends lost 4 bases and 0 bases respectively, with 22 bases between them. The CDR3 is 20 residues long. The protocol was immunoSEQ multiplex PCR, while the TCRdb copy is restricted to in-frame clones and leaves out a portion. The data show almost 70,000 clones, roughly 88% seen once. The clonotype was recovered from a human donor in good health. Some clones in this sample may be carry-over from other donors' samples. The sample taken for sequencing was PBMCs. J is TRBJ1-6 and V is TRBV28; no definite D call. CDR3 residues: CASSSPPPSQLSSYNSPLHF. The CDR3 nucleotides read TGTGCCAGCAGTTCACCGCCTCCCTCACAGCTGAGCTCCTATAATTCACCCCTCCACTTT.